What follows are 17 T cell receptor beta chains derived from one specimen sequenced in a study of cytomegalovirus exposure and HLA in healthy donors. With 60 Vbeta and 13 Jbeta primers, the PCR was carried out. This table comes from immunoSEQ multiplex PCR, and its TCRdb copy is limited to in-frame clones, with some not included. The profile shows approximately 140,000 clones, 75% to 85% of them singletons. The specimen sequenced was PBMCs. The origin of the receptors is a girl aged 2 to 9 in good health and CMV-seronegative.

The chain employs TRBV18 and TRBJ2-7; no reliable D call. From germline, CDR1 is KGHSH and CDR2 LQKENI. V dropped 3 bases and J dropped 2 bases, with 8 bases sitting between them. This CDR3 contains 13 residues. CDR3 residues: CASSPGWPYEQYF. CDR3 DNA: TGTGCCAGCTCACCGGGCTGGCCCTACGAGCAGTACTTC. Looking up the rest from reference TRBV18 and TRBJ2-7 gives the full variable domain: NAGVMQNPRHLVRRRGQEARLRCSPMKGHSHVYWYRQLPEEGLKFMVYLQKENIIDESGMPKERFSAEFPKEGPSILRIQQVVRGDSAAYFCASSPGWPYEQYFGPGTRLTVT.

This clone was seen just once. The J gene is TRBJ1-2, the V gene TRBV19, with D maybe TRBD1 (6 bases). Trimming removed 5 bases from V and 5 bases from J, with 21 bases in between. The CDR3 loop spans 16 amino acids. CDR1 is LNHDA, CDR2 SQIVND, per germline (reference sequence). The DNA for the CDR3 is TGTGCCAGTAGTCTCCGATTGGCAGGGGATGGGTATGGCTACACCTTC. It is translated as CASSLRLAGDGYGYTF.

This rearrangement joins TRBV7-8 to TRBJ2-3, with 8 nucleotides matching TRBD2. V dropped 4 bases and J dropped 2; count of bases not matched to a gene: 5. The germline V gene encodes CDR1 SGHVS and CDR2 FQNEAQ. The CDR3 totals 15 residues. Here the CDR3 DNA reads TGTGCCAGCAGCTCCCGGGGGGGGCTCACAGATACGCAGTATTTT. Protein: CASSSRGGLTDTQYF.

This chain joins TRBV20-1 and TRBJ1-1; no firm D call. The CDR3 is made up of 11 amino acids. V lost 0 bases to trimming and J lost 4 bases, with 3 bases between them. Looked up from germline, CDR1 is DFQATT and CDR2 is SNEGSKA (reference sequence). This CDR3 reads CSARDSTEAFF. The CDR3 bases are TGCAGTGCTAGAGATAGCACTGAAGCTTTCTTT.

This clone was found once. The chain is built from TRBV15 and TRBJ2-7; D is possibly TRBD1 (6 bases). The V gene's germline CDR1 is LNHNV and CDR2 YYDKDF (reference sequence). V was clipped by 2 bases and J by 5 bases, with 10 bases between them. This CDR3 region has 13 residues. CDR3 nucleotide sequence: TGTGCCACCAGCAGAAACTACAGGGACGAGCAGTACTTC. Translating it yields CATSRNYRDEQYF.

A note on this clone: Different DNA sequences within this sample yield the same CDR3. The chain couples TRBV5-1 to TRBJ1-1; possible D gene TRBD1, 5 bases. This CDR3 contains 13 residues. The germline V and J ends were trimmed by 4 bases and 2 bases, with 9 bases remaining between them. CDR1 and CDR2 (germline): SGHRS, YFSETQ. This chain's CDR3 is CASSLTVNTEAFF. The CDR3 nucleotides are TGCGCCAGCAGCCTGACAGTAAACACTGAAGCTTTCTTT.

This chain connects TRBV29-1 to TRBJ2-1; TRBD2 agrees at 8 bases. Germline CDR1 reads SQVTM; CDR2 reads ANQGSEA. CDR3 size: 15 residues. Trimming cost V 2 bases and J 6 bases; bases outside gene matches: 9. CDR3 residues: CSVESPTSASNEQFF. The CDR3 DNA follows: TGCAGCGTTGAATCTCCGACTAGCGCCTCCAATGAGCAGTTCTTC.

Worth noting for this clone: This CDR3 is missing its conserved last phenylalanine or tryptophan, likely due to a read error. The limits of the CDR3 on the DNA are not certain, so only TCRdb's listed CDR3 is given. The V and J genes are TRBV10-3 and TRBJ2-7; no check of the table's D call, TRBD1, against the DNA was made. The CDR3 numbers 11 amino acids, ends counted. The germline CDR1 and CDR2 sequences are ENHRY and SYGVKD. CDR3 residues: CAISESPWGPC.

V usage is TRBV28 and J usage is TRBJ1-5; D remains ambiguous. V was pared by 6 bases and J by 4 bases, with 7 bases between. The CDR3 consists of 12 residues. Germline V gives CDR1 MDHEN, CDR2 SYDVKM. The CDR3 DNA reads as TGTGCCAGCAGGGCCCCGAATCAGCCCCAGCATTTT. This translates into CASRAPNQPQHF.

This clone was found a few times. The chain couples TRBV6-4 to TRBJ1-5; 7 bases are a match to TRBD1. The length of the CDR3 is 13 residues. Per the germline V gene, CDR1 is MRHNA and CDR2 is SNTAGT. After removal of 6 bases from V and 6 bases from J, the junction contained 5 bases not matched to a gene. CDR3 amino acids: CASRGTDGQPQHF. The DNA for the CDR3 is TGTGCCAGCAGAGGGACAGATGGTCAGCCCCAGCATTTT.

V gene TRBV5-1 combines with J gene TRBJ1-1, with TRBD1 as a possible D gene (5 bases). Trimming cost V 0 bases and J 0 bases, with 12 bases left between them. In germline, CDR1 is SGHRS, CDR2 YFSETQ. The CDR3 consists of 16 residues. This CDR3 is CASSLGPGQMNTEAFF. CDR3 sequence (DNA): TGCGCCAGCAGCTTGGGACCAGGGCAAATGAACACTGAAGCTTTCTTT.

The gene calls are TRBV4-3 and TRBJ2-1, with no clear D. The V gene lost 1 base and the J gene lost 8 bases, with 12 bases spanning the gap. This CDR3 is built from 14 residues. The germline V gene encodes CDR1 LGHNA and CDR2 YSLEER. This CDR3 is CASSQARGAYEQFF. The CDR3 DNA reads TGCGCCAGCAGCCAAGCGCGTGGAGCGTATGAGCAGTTCTTC.

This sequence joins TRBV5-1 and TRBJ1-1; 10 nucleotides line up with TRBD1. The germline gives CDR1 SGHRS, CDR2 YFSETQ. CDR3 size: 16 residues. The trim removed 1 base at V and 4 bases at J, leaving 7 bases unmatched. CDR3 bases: TGCGCCAGCAGCTTGCGGGGGACAGGGGTTGGCACTGAAGCTTTCTTT. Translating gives CASSLRGTGVGTEAFF.

The CDR3, as DNA: TGTGCCAGCAGCGTAGGAGAGGGCGGGGGGCCCCCCACAGATACGCAGTATTTT. Translation: CASSVGEGGGPPTDTQYF. The chain is built from TRBV9 and TRBJ2-3, with 8 bases aligning to TRBD2. CDR3 size: 18 residues. Per the germline V gene, CDR1 is SGDLS and CDR2 is YYNGEE. V shed 0 bases and J 2 bases; nucleotides not matched to a gene: 11.

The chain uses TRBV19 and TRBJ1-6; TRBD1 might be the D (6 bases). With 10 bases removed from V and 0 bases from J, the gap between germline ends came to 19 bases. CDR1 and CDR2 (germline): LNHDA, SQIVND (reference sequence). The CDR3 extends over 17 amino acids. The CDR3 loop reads CATAGRGGSSYNSPLHF. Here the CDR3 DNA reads TGTGCCACCGCTGGCAGGGGTGGAAGCTCCTATAATTCACCCCTCCACTTT.

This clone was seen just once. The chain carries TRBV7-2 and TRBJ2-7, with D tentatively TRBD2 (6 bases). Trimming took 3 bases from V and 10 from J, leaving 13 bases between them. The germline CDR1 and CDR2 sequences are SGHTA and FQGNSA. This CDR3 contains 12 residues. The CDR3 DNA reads TGTGCCAGCAGCTTTGGGGAGGCGGGCCAGTACTTC. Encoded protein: CASSFGEAGQYF. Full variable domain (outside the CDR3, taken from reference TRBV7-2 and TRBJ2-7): GAGVSQSPSNKVTEKGKDVELRCDPISGHTALYWYRQSLGQGLEFLIYFQGNSAPDKSGLPSDRFSAERTGGSVSTLTIQRTQQEDSAVYLCASSFGEAGQYFGPGTRLTVT.

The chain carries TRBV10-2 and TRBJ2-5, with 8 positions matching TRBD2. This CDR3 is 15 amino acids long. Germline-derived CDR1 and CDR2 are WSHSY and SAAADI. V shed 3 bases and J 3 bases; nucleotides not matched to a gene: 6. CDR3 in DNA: TGCGCCAGCAGTGATGCGGGAGGAGGGAAAGAGACCCAGTACTTC. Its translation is CASSDAGGGKETQYF.